Shown below are 12 T cell receptor beta chains from a single sample sequenced in a study of T cell repertoires in ileal Crohn's disease. Here immunoSEQ multiplex PCR was the method, and the copy in TCRdb shows in-frame clones only, minus some. The sample has over 8,500 clones, around 77% seen once. Time point here: neoterminal ileum biopsy at postoperative endoscopy, about 6 months after surgery. The specimen was ileal tissue. These receptors were obtained from an adult with Crohn's disease.

CDR3 region: CASSIFWTTRPEEEYEQYF. For the CDR3, the DNA is TGTGCCAGTAGTATCTTTTGGACTACCAGACCCGAGGAAGAATACGAGCAGTACTTC. The chain has TRBV19 and TRBJ2-7; D is possibly TRBD2 (6 bases). V was trimmed by 3 bases and J by 4 bases, leaving 28 bases between them. The CDR3 loop spans 19 amino acids. CDR1 and CDR2 from the germline V gene are LNHDA and SQIVND (reference sequence).

This rearrangement joins TRBV30 to TRBJ1-3; no firm D call. V lost 7 bases and J 3 bases, leaving 19 bases between the germline ends. This CDR3 spans 15 amino acids. CDR1 GTSNPN and CDR2 SVGIG come from the germline V gene (reference sequence). Here the CDR3 reads CAFRERSSRGNTIYF. In nucleotides, the CDR3 is TGTGCCTTTAGGGAGCGCTCCTCACGTGGAAACACCATATATTTT.

The V call is TRBV19, the J call TRBJ2-5; D might be TRBD1 (6 bases). The V end was cut by 3 bases, the J end by 2 bases, with 10 bases between. Looked up from germline, CDR1 is LNHDA and CDR2 is SQIVND (reference sequence). This CDR3 spans 14 amino acids. CDR3 sequence reads: CASSIGDTQETQYF. CDR3 DNA sequence: TGTGCCAGTAGTATCGGGGACACTCAAGAGACCCAGTACTTC.

Only a few counts were recorded for this clone. The chain links TRBV5-1 to TRBJ2-1, with 8 bases that match TRBD2. This CDR3 contains 17 residues. V lost 3 bases to trimming and J lost 4 bases; unmatched junction nucleotides: 12. The germline gives CDR1 SGHRS, CDR2 YFSETQ. The CDR3 is CASSSSAGGTTYNEQFF. CDR3 nucleotide sequence: TGCGCCAGCAGCTCTAGTGCGGGAGGAACAACATACAATGAGCAGTTCTTC.

The chain uses TRBV7-2 and TRBJ1-2; D gene uncertain. Germline V gene sequence: CDR1 SGHTA, CDR2 FQGNSA. V was cut by 5 bases and J by 4 bases, with 11 bases left in between. CDR3 length equals 13 residues. CDR3 sequence reads: CASSHQEAYGYTF. DNA for the CDR3: TGTGCCAGCAGCCACCAAGAAGCCTATGGCTACACCTTC.

This clone has only a few counts. V usage is TRBV7-4 and J usage is TRBJ2-1; 9 bases match TRBD1. With 5 bases clipped from V and 8 bases from J, the junction kept 7 bases outside the gene matches. The length of the CDR3 is 14 residues. Germline CDR1 SGHVT, CDR2 SQSDAQ. CDR3 residues: CASSLEQGADEQFF. In nucleotides, the CDR3 is TGTGCCAGCAGCCTAGAACAGGGGGCGGATGAGCAGTTCTTC.

The rearrangement joins TRBV5-1 to TRBJ2-7; 10 nucleotides match TRBD2. The junction had 11 bases not matched to a gene; V was cut back by 4 bases and J by 7 bases. The CDR3 consists of 15 residues. In germline, CDR1 is SGHRS, CDR2 YFSETQ. CDR3 in DNA: TGCGCCAGCAGCCCTGGGACTAGCGAGGCCGGGGAGCAGTACTTC. Its translation: CASSPGTSEAGEQYF.

This chain connects TRBV11-2 to TRBJ2-5, with D unresolved. The ends were cut back, 0 bases at V and 5 bases at J, with 10 bases in the middle. The CDR3 sequence is 14 residues long. Germline V lookup: CDR1 SGHAT, CDR2 FQNNGV. Written as DNA, the CDR3 is TGTGCCAGCAGCTTAGAATATAGCTTGGAGACCCAGTACTTC. Translating it yields CASSLEYSLETQYF.

This rearrangement joins TRBV18 to TRBJ2-5; 8 bases are a match to TRBD1. CDR1 is KGHSH, CDR2 LQKENI, per germline. The CDR3 has 13 amino acids. Losses at the gene ends were 6 bases for V and 5 bases for J; bases not matched to a gene: 5. The CDR3 reads CASSSGGKETQYF. DNA of the CDR3: TGTGCCAGCTCCTCAGGGGGCAAGGAGACCCAGTACTTC.

This clone was picked up a small number of times. The rearrangement links TRBV7-2 to TRBJ2-3, with TRBD2 identical over 8 bases. The germline V gene encodes CDR1 SGHTA and CDR2 FQGNSA. The CDR3 totals 17 residues. The V and J ends lost 1 base and 1 base, in that order; junction bases with no gene match: 7. Here the CDR3 reads CASSLVAVAGRTDTQYF. The CDR3, as DNA: TGTGCCAGCAGCTTAGTTGCGGTAGCGGGACGCACAGATACGCAGTATTTT. The variable domain in full, with the rest retrieved from reference TRBV7-2 and TRBJ2-3, is GAGVSQSPSNKVTEKGKDVELRCDPISGHTALYWYRQSLGQGLEFLIYFQGNSAPDKSGLPSDRFSAERTGGSVSTLTIQRTQQEDSAVYLCASSLVAVAGRTDTQYFGPGTRLTVL.

The gene calls are TRBV19 and TRBJ1-2; 9 bases align to TRBD1. This CDR3 region has 16 residues. The germline V gene encodes CDR1 LNHDA and CDR2 SQIVND (reference sequence). V lost 5 bases, J lost 2 bases, and 9 bases stayed unmatched. DNA of the CDR3: TGTGCCAGTAGTTCTCGGACAGGGGCCTTGAACTATGGCTACACCTTC. Encoded protein: CASSSRTGALNYGYTF.

This clone was observed a few times. One end of the junction fails to match germline, which may point to a read error. The rearrangement links TRBV7-9 to TRBJ1-2; D gene ambiguous. The CDR3 contains 12 residues. Germline V gene data show CDR1 as SEHNR and CDR2 as FQNEAQ (reference sequence). CDR3 DNA: TGTGCCAGCAGTCCCGGGAGGCGACATAGAGTCTTC. This sequence encodes CASSPGRRHRVF.